The TCR beta chain under discussion was sequenced for a study of T cells in pancreatic ductal adenocarcinoma. Study-level points and caveats: The resected cohort was biased toward the minority with early-stage disease.

Note on this clone: The antigen is undetermined.

TCRdb keeps only in-frame clones here, not all; method: immunoSEQ multiplex PCR. This table holds 31,000 or so clones, roughly 92% found once. Germline V gene lookup returns CDR1 LNHDA and CDR2 SQIVND (reference sequence). This CDR3 has 14 amino acids. The ends were cut back, 3 bases at V and 6 bases at J, with 15 bases in the middle. Surgery without prior neoadjuvant therapy was the treatment of the selected pancreatic ductal adenocarcinoma patients. The sequencing sample was made of PBMCs. The sequence derives from a human donor with pancreatic ductal adenocarcinoma. The V and J genes are TRBV19 and TRBJ2-7, with a tentative D call TRBD1 (5 bases). The CDR3 is CASSILQGSTEQYF. The DNA of the CDR3 is TGTGCCAGTAGTATTTTGCAGGGCAGCACCGAGCAGTACTTC.